The rows below give T cell receptor beta chains drawn from one sample of a study of early T cells in non-severe SARS-CoV-2 infection. TCRdb ran MiXCR on the 5' RACE reads and lists one entry per CDR3 protein. The sample shows under 30,000 distinct CDR3 sequences, roughly 5% of them seen only once. Material: whole blood. The source is an adult who was a healthcare worker with PCR-confirmed SARS-CoV-2 infection or an uninfected control (not recorded which). The CDR3 runs from the conserved cysteine through the conserved F or W. The order of the fields is V gene, CDR3 length, clone size, D gene, J gene, CDR3 DNA, CDR3 protein. D genes are given only for firm matches. Rows give clone size only sometimes, using once, few, many, or a class for an expanded clone.

v_call: TRBV5-1
cdr3_length: 13
clone_size: many
d_call: -
j_call: TRBJ2-7
cdr3_nt: TGCGCCAGCAGCTCCGGACATCTCTACGAGCAGTACTTC
cdr3_aa: CASSSGHLYEQYF

v_call: TRBV7-2
cdr3_length: 15
clone_size: many
d_call: TRBD1
j_call: TRBJ1-3
cdr3_nt: TGTGCCAGCAGCTCCACAGGGGACTCTGGAAACACCATATATTTT
cdr3_aa: CASSSTGDSGNTIYF

v_call: TRBV29-1
cdr3_length: 14
clone_size: few
d_call: TRBD1
j_call: TRBJ1-1
cdr3_nt: TGCAGCCACTCGTCAACAGGGGGTAGTACTGAAGCTTTCTTT
cdr3_aa: CSHSSTGGSTEAFF

v_call: TRBV4-3
cdr3_length: 14
clone_size: many
d_call: -
j_call: TRBJ1-6
cdr3_nt: TGCGCCAGCAGCTCTTACCTGTCGGATTCACCCCTCCACTTT
cdr3_aa: CASSSYLSDSPLHF

v_call: TRBV6-1
cdr3_length: 15
clone_size: many
d_call: TRBD1
j_call: TRBJ2-3
cdr3_nt: TGTGCCAGCAGTGTCTCGGGGACAGGGGGGGATACGCAGTATTTT
cdr3_aa: CASSVSGTGGDTQYF

v_call: TRBV19
cdr3_length: 13
clone_size: many
d_call: -
j_call: TRBJ2-7
cdr3_nt: TGTGCCAGTAGTTCAAACCAGGGGACCGAGCAGTACTTC
cdr3_aa: CASSSNQGTEQYF

v_call: TRBV7-9
cdr3_length: 14
clone_size: -
d_call: -
j_call: TRBJ1-1
cdr3_nt: TGTGCCAGCAGCTCCCAGGGAGGGCTCACTGAAGCTTTCTTT
cdr3_aa: CASSSQGGLTEAFF

v_call: TRBV7-2
cdr3_length: 13
clone_size: many
d_call: -
j_call: TRBJ1-1
cdr3_nt: TGTGCCAGCAGCCCCTACCTGAACACTGAAGCTTTCTTT
cdr3_aa: CASSPYLNTEAFF

v_call: TRBV7-9
cdr3_length: 11
clone_size: many
d_call: -
j_call: TRBJ1-1
cdr3_nt: TGTGCCAGCAGCCCCGACAGGCCTCTTTCATTT
cdr3_aa: CASSPDRPLSF

v_call: TRBV2
cdr3_length: 14
clone_size: many
d_call: -
j_call: TRBJ2-2
cdr3_nt: TGTGCCAGCAGTGAAGTCAGAGACACCGGGGAGCTGTTTTTT
cdr3_aa: CASSEVRDTGELFF

v_call: TRBV28
cdr3_length: 17
clone_size: many
d_call: TRBD1
j_call: TRBJ2-1
cdr3_nt: TGTGCCAGCAGTTTCCCCACAGGGGAAGTGTCCTACAATGAGCAGTTCTTC
cdr3_aa: CASSFPTGEVSYNEQFF

v_call: TRBV4-2
cdr3_length: 13
clone_size: many
d_call: -
j_call: TRBJ1-3
cdr3_nt: TGTGCCAGCAGCCAAGATCTTGGAAACACCATATATTTT
cdr3_aa: CASSQDLGNTIYF

v_call: TRBV2
cdr3_length: 14
clone_size: many
d_call: TRBD1
j_call: TRBJ2-3
cdr3_nt: TGTGCCAGCAGTGTGACAGGGGGCGCAGATACGCAGTATTTT
cdr3_aa: CASSVTGGADTQYF

v_call: TRBV5-4
cdr3_length: 17
clone_size: few
d_call: -
j_call: TRBJ2-1
cdr3_nt: TGTGCCAGCAGCTCCGGAGGGAGCGGCAGCTCCTACAATGAGCAGTTCTTC
cdr3_aa: CASSSGGSGSSYNEQFF